The 29 T cell receptor beta chains below were found in one sample sequenced in a study of vaccination and CD4 T cells after COVID-19. No antigens are known for them. The Oncomine TCR Beta short-read assay was applied to DNA of cultured CD4+ T cells. One entry per CDR3 protein, called by TCRdb with MiXCR from the PCR reads. The sample shows 15,000 to 20,000 distinct CDR3 sequences, about 70% of them seen only once. The treatment: roughly ten-day PBMC culture with coronavirus spike peptide pools or control peptides (ViraFEST assay). The source material was CD4+ T cells from blood, cultured in vitro. The source of these receptors is a human donor who had recovered from COVID-19.

V usage is TRBV6-5 and J usage is TRBJ2-2; TRBD2 is a possible D gene (6 bases). V was shortened by 1 base and J by 5 bases, with 11 bases between the two germline ends. This CDR3 has 15 amino acids. CDR1 is MNHEY, CDR2 SVGAGI, per germline. CDR3 sequence reads: CASSYYPGGTGELFF. CDR3 in DNA: TGTGCCAGCAGTTACTACCCCGGAGGGACCGGGGAGCTGTTTTTT.

The sample holds a few counts of this clonotype. CDR3 in DNA: TGTGCCAGCAAAGGTCTCCACACCATATATTTT. Translating it yields CASKGLHTIYF. The rearrangement uses TRBV28 and TRBJ1-3; D ambiguous. CDR1 is MDHEN, CDR2 SYDVKM, per germline. The CDR3 consists of 11 residues. Trimming cost V 7 bases and J 8 bases, with 9 bases left between them.

The count of this clonotype is one. The chain combines TRBV27 with TRBJ1-1; D is ambiguous. Germline CDR1 MNHEY, CDR2 SMNVEV (reference sequence). CDR3 size: 13 residues. Trimming cost V 3 bases and J 5 bases, with 10 bases left between them. The CDR3 spells CASSFPGWTEAFF. In DNA, the CDR3 is TGTGCCAGCAGTTTTCCGGGATGGACTGAAGCTTTCTTT.

V usage is TRBV27 and J usage is TRBJ2-3, with D tentatively TRBD1 or TRBD2 (5 bases each). This CDR3 region has 13 residues. CDR1 and CDR2 (germline): MNHEY, SMNVEV (reference sequence). V lost 6 bases and J 1 base, leaving 8 bases between the germline ends. CDR3 DNA sequence: TGTGCCAGCAGGGGGGTGGGCACAGATACGCAGTATTTT. It is translated as CASRGVGTDTQYF.

The chain joins TRBV15 to TRBJ2-6; no clear D. Germline CDR1 is LNHNV and CDR2 is YYDKDF (reference sequence). V was pared by 1 base and J by 9 bases, with 7 bases between. This CDR3 spans 13 amino acids. CDR3: CATSRVPSNVLTF. DNA for the CDR3: TGTGCCACCAGCAGAGTTCCCAGCAACGTCCTGACTTTC. Filled out from reference TRBV15 and TRBJ2-6, the complete variable domain reads DAMVIQNPRYQVTQFGKPVTLSCSQTLNHNVMYWYQQKSSQAPKLLFHYYDKDFNNEADTPDNFQSRRPNTSFCFLDIRSPGLGDTAMYLCATSRVPSNVLTFGAGSRLTVL.

This chain links TRBV28 with TRBJ1-4; D is perhaps TRBD1 (5 bases). Deletions cut 6 bases from V and 0 bases from J, with 17 bases between. Germline V CDR1 and CDR2: MDHEN, SYDVKM. The CDR3 totals 17 residues. CDR3 sequence (DNA): TGTGCCAGCAGCTCTGGGGCGTCGATTGCAACTAATGAAAAACTGTTTTTT. Amino acids: CASSSGASIATNEKLFF.

The rearrangement joins TRBV18 to TRBJ2-3; 8 bases map to TRBD2. Trimming took 3 bases from V and 5 from J; bases not matched to a gene: 4. CDR1 and CDR2 from the germline V gene are KGHSH and LQKENI. The CDR3 has 14 amino acids. The CDR3 nucleotides read TGTGCCAGCTCACCTAGCGGGATGAGAGATACGCAGTATTTT. Its translation: CASSPSGMRDTQYF.

The CDR3 DNA is TGTGCCACCAGCAGGGACAGGGGGCTTGGGGAGCAGTACTTC. It codes for CATSRDRGLGEQYF. The chain recombines TRBV15 with TRBJ2-7; TRBD1 agrees at 11 bases. The trim removed 3 bases at V and 7 bases at J, leaving 5 bases unmatched. This CDR3 comprises 14 residues. Germline CDR1 reads LNHNV; CDR2 reads YYDKDF (reference sequence).

The chain uses TRBV19 and TRBJ1-2; D gene unclear. The CDR3 spans 13 residues. The V and J ends lost 2 bases and 8 bases respectively, with 12 bases between them. The germline V gene encodes CDR1 LNHDA and CDR2 SQIVND (reference sequence). The CDR3 DNA reads as TGTGCCAGTAGTATAAGGGAATCATCAGGCTACACCTTC. Its translation is CASSIRESSGYTF. The whole variable domain, filled in from reference TRBV19 and TRBJ1-2, reads DGGITQSPKYLFRKEGQNVTLSCEQNLNHDAMYWYRQDPGQGLRLIYYSQIVNDFQKGDIAEGYSVSREKKESFPLTVTSAQKNPTAFYLCASSIRESSGYTFGSGTRLTVV.

This rearrangement joins TRBV7-2 to TRBJ1-1; a possible D gene is TRBD1 (5 bases). Germline V gives CDR1 SGHTA, CDR2 FQGNSA. The CDR3 has 15 residues. V was clipped by 8 bases and J by 1 base, with 17 bases between them. CDR3 sequence (DNA): TGTGCCAGCCGCCCCAGGGTACAAGCGAACACTGAAGCTTTCTTT. It is translated as CASRPRVQANTEAFF. The full variable domain, with the rest looked up from reference TRBV7-2 and TRBJ1-1, is GAGVSQSPSNKVTEKGKDVELRCDPISGHTALYWYRQSLGQGLEFLIYFQGNSAPDKSGLPSDRFSAERTGGSVSTLTIQRTQQEDSAVYLCASRPRVQANTEAFFGQGTRLTVV.

This clonotype ranks as large (0.1 to 1%). The J gene is TRBJ1-5, the V gene TRBV19, with 8 bases lining up with TRBD1. V lost 4 bases and J lost 8; bases outside the gene matches: 7. The CDR3 is made up of 14 amino acids. CDR1 is LNHDA, CDR2 SQIVND, per germline (reference sequence). The CDR3 loop is CASSTSGGSKPQHF. The CDR3 nucleotides are TGTGCCAGTAGTACCTCAGGGGGCAGCAAGCCCCAGCATTTT.

CDR3 sequence reads: CASTLTSTDTQYF. The CDR3 DNA follows: TGTGCCAGCACCCTTACGAGCACAGATACGCAGTATTTT. The chain employs TRBV7-9 and TRBJ2-3; D remains unclear. Germline loops: CDR1 SEHNR, CDR2 FQNEAQ (reference sequence). V lost 7 bases and J 0 bases, leaving 8 bases between the germline ends. CDR3 length: 13 residues. Supplemented by reference TRBV7-9 and TRBJ2-3, the full variable domain reads DTGVSQNPRHKITKRGQNVTFRCDPISEHNRLYWYRQTLGQGPEFLTYFQNEAQLEKSRLLSDRFSAERPKGSFSTLEIQRTEQGDSAMYLCASTLTSTDTQYFGPGTRLTVL.

The chain employs TRBV20-1 and TRBJ2-3; TRBD2 matches 9 bases. The germline CDR1 and CDR2 sequences are DFQATT and SNEGSKA (reference sequence). V trimming: 6 bases; J trimming: 4 bases; junction bases outside the gene matches: 17. The CDR3 length is 17 residues. The chain's CDR3 is CSAGVRDSGSIADTQYF. The CDR3 nucleotides are TGCAGTGCCGGCGTGCGGGATAGCGGGAGTATAGCAGATACGCAGTATTTT.

The chain links TRBV7-2 to TRBJ2-4, with D possibly being TRBD2 (5 bases). Germline CDR1 reads SGHTA; CDR2 reads FQGNSA. This CDR3 contains 13 residues. Trimming left V 7 bases short and J 3 bases short, with 10 bases between. This CDR3 reads CASNPGGKNIQYF. CDR3 DNA sequence: TGTGCCAGCAACCCCGGAGGCAAAAACATTCAGTACTTC.

The chain carries TRBV6-2 or TRBV6-3 and TRBJ2-5, with D hard to call. The length of the CDR3 is 15 residues. From germline, CDR1 is MNHEY and CDR2 SVGEGT. The V end was cut by 0 bases, the J end by 5 bases, with 13 bases between. The CDR3 is CASSYSAALMETQYF. The CDR3 bases are TGTGCCAGCAGTTACTCGGCAGCGCTAATGGAGACCCAGTACTTC.

The rearrangement uses TRBV7-9 and TRBJ1-6, with D perhaps matching TRBD1 (6 bases). The germline gives CDR1 SEHNR, CDR2 FQNEAQ (reference sequence). Trimming removed 6 bases from V and 10 bases from J, with 13 bases in between. The CDR3 runs 13 residues. The DNA of the CDR3 is TGTGCCAGCAGGCCCGGACAGCGGTCACCCCTCCACTTT. It yields the protein CASRPGQRSPLHF.

The rearrangement links TRBV6-1 to TRBJ1-5, with 8 bases matching TRBD1. This CDR3 is built from 17 residues. V was pared by 5 bases and J by 0 bases, with 9 bases of the junction left unmatched. From germline, CDR1 is MNHNS and CDR2 SASEGT. For the CDR3, the DNA is TGTGCCAGCAGTAAGCCGACAGGGGCTTATAGCAATCAGCCCCAGCATTTT. It yields the protein CASSKPTGAYSNQPQHF.

This clonotype appeared a few times. In DNA form, the CDR3 reads TGCAGTGCTAGAGGCGGGGCAAAAAACATTCAGTACTTC. It is translated as CSARGGAKNIQYF. The V call is TRBV20-1, the J call TRBJ2-4; maybe TRBD2 (6 bases). This CDR3 is built from 13 residues. Germline CDR1 is DFQATT and CDR2 is SNEGSKA (reference sequence). Trimming took off 1 base at V and 4 bases at J, with 8 bases between the two ends.

The J gene is TRBJ2-3, the V gene TRBV28, with 12 nucleotides matching TRBD1. Germline V gene lookup returns CDR1 MDHEN and CDR2 SYDVKM. Trimming at V came to 8 bases and at J to 5 bases, leaving 2 bases not matched to a gene. This CDR3 is 13 amino acids long. Here the CDR3 reads CASGTGGKDTQYF. CDR3 DNA sequence: TGTGCCAGCGGGACAGGGGGCAAAGATACGCAGTATTTT. Full variable domain (missing parts from reference TRBV28 and TRBJ2-3): DVKVTQSSRYLVKRTGEKVFLECVQDMDHENMFWYRQDPGLGLRLIYFSYDVKMKEKGDIPEGYSVSREKKERFSLILESASTNQTSMYLCASGTGGKDTQYFGPGTRLTVL.

The gene calls are TRBV15 and TRBJ1-5; D remains ambiguous. CDR1 and CDR2 from the germline V gene are LNHNV and YYDKDF (reference sequence). The CDR3 is 13 residues long. V lost 6 bases to trimming and J lost 1 base, with 7 bases between them. CDR3 sequence: CATRSVSNQPQHF. CDR3 coding DNA: TGTGCCACCAGATCCGTAAGCAATCAGCCCCAGCATTTT.

The chain links TRBV28 to TRBJ1-5, with TRBD1 matching 8 bases. V was clipped by 5 bases and J by 2 bases; unmatched bases: 8. From germline, CDR1 is MDHEN and CDR2 SYDVKM. This CDR3 contains 16 residues. The chain's CDR3 is CASSPLGQGRNQPQHF. The DNA for the CDR3 is TGTGCCAGCAGTCCCCTAGGACAGGGCCGCAATCAGCCCCAGCATTTT.

This clonotype showed up just a few times. The rearrangement uses TRBV19 and TRBJ1-5; D is unresolved. V lost 0 bases, J lost 4 bases, and 7 bases lay in between. The V gene's germline CDR1 is LNHDA and CDR2 SQIVND (reference sequence). The CDR3 consists of 14 residues. The DNA of the CDR3 is TGTGCCAGTAGTATAGACAGGCTTAATCAGCCCCAGCATTTT. Translation gives CASSIDRLNQPQHF.

This chain uses TRBV28 with TRBJ1-1; no clear D. The CDR3 spans 15 residues. The germline gives CDR1 MDHEN, CDR2 SYDVKM. Trimming took 4 bases from V and 0 from J, leaving 12 bases between them. The CDR3 coding sequence is TGTGCCAGCAGTTCTCCTGCCCCCCTGAACACTGAAGCTTTCTTT. The encoded protein is CASSSPAPLNTEAFF.

This clonotype was detected only once. The rearrangement uses TRBV7-9 and TRBJ2-7; D not certain. The CDR3 extends over 12 amino acids. Trimming removed 5 bases at V and 4 bases at J, with 9 bases between. Germline V gene sequence: CDR1 SEHNR, CDR2 FQNEAQ (reference sequence). The CDR3 DNA follows: TGTGCCAGCAGCCCAAAGACTTACGAGCAGTACTTC. Amino acid sequence: CASSPKTYEQYF.

The chain uses TRBV27 and TRBJ2-7, with 11 nucleotides matching TRBD2. Per the germline V gene, CDR1 is MNHEY and CDR2 is SMNVEV (reference sequence). The junction had 10 bases not matched to a gene; V was cut back by 6 bases and J by 6 bases. The CDR3 totals 15 residues. The CDR3 DNA reads TGTGCCAGCAGCTGGGGTAGCGGGAGGGCCCGCGAGCAGTACTTC. Encoded protein: CASSWGSGRAREQYF.

The V call is TRBV6-1, the J call TRBJ1-5; D gene ambiguous. Looked up from germline, CDR1 is MNHNS and CDR2 is SASEGT. CDR3 length: 12 residues. Trimming cost V 5 bases and J 3 bases, with 5 bases left between them. The CDR3 here is CASSRDNQPQHF. CDR3 in DNA: TGTGCCAGCAGTCGTGACAATCAGCCCCAGCATTTT.

This clonotype was found a few times. This rearrangement joins TRBV7-2 to TRBJ1-6; TRBD1 aligns across 7 bases. Trimming cost V 3 bases and J 11 bases; bases outside gene matches: 13. Germline V lookup: CDR1 SGHTA, CDR2 FQGNSA. This CDR3 spans 16 amino acids. As DNA, the CDR3 is TGTGCCAGCAGCTTCGGAGGGACAGCCTTCGGGGCACCCCTCCACTTT. Protein sequence: CASSFGGTAFGAPLHF. Based on the CDR3 plus reference TRBV7-2 and TRBJ1-6, the full variable domain is GAGVSQSPSNKVTEKGKDVELRCDPISGHTALYWYRQSLGQGLEFLIYFQGNSAPDKSGLPSDRFSAERTGGSVSTLTIQRTQQEDSAVYLCASSFGGTAFGAPLHFGNGTRLTVT.

This chain joins TRBV6-2 or TRBV6-3 and TRBJ2-7; D is ambiguous. Looked up from germline, CDR1 is MNHEY and CDR2 is SVGEGT. Trimming removed 6 bases at V and 0 bases at J, with 12 bases between. CDR3 length equals 14 residues. In DNA form, the CDR3 reads TGTGCCAGCAGGGGTTTGCTCCTCTCCTACGAGCAGTACTTC. Residues: CASRGLLLSYEQYF.

The J gene is TRBJ2-1, the V gene TRBV20-1, with TRBD2 identical over 9 bases. The CDR3 is 13 amino acids. The V gene's germline CDR1 is DFQATT and CDR2 SNEGSKA (reference sequence). Trimming at V came to 5 bases and at J to 5 bases, leaving 4 bases not matched to a gene. The CDR3 DNA reads as TGCAGTGCTGCAAGGACTAGCGACAATGAGCAGTTCTTC. Its translation: CSAARTSDNEQFF.